Below are 17 T cell receptor beta chains sequenced from a single sample in a study of CD8 T cells in ankylosing spondylitis. TCRdb reprocessed the 5' RACE reads with MiXCR, giving one entry per CDR3 protein. Altogether fewer than 250,000 distinct CDR3 sequences are present, over 30% being singletons, with the ten largest covering 3.5% to 4.5%. The source material was blood, either unsorted or a sorted T cell fraction (not recorded which). The receptor set was obtained from a male donor with ankylosing spondylitis or in good health (not recorded which).

This clonotype was recorded a few times. The chain couples TRBV20-1 to TRBJ2-3, with 7 positions matching TRBD1. CDR1 and CDR2 (germline): DFQATT, SNEGSKA (reference sequence). CDR3 length equals 13 residues. Trimming at V came to 6 bases and at J to 2 bases, leaving 5 bases not matched to a gene. The CDR3 spells CSADDRVTDTQYF. The CDR3 nucleotides are TGCAGTGCAGACGACAGGGTCACAGATACGCAGTATTTT.

CDR3 protein: CASSLRTSGDRKYF. CDR3 coding DNA: TGCGCCAGCAGCTTGCGGACTAGCGGGGATCGCAAGTACTTC. The J gene is TRBJ2-7, the V gene TRBV5-1, with 12 bases fitting TRBD2. CDR3 size: 14 residues. V lost 1 base and J lost 11; bases outside the gene matches: 7. Germline CDR1 reads SGHRS; CDR2 reads YFSETQ.

This rearrangement joins TRBV27 to TRBJ2-7, with 9 bases fitting TRBD1. Trimming took 6 bases from V and 6 from J; bases not matched to a gene: 9. CDR3 length: 14 residues. The germline gives CDR1 MNHEY, CDR2 SMNVEV (reference sequence). The CDR3 nucleotides are TGTGCCAGCAGGGCCGGGACAGGGTTGGTCGAGCAGTACTTC. Protein: CASRAGTGLVEQYF.

The sample holds a few counts of this clonotype. The chain couples TRBV15 to TRBJ1-4; D ambiguous. The CDR3 loop spans 13 amino acids. The germline gives CDR1 LNHNV, CDR2 YYDKDF (reference sequence). V was trimmed by 9 bases and J by 11 bases, leaving 19 bases between them. The CDR3 is CATRNGERRKLFF. Here the CDR3 DNA reads TGTGCCACGAGGAACGGGGAAAGGAGGAAACTGTTTTTT.

The chain combines TRBV11-2 with TRBJ1-1; D is ambiguous. V was pared by 0 bases and J by 4 bases, with 9 bases between. In germline, CDR1 is SGHAT, CDR2 FQNNGV. The CDR3 is 14 residues long. The CDR3 DNA reads as TGTGCCAGCAGCTTAGATCCGGATGGCACTGAAGCTTTCTTT. Its translation: CASSLDPDGTEAFF.

This chain links TRBV21-1 with TRBJ2-7. TRBV21-1 is recorded as a pseudogene. CDR3 size: 14 residues. CDR3 region: CASSPIGGPYEQYF. CDR3 sequence (DNA): TGTGCCAGCAGCCCGATCGGAGGGCCCTACGAGCAGTACTTC.

The chain links TRBV19 to TRBJ2-2, with TRBD1 matching 9 bases. The CDR3 has 18 residues. Per germline, CDR1 LNHDA and CDR2 SQIVND (reference sequence). J gave up 4 bases and V 5 bases, and 14 bases lay outside the gene matches. The CDR3 nucleotides read TGTGCCAGTAGTCCCATGGGGGGGACAGGGCCCATCACCGGGGAGCTGTTTTTT. Its translation is CASSPMGGTGPITGELFF. The variable domain in full, with the rest retrieved from reference TRBV19 and TRBJ2-2, is DGGITQSPKYLFRKEGQNVTLSCEQNLNHDAMYWYRQDPGQGLRLIYYSQIVNDFQKGDIAEGYSVSREKKESFPLTVTSAQKNPTAFYLCASSPMGGTGPITGELFFGEGSRLTVL.

This chain uses TRBV12-3 or TRBV12-4 with TRBJ2-5; unclear D gene. Trimming shortened V by 8 bases and J by 5 bases, and 15 bases separated the two germline ends. This CDR3 is built from 13 residues. CDR3 loop: CASGTRPLETQYF. The CDR3 DNA follows: TGTGCCAGCGGTACCAGGCCTCTGGAGACCCAGTACTTC.

The chain carries TRBV10-3 and TRBJ2-7; tentative D call: TRBD1 (6 bases). CDR3 length: 13 residues. From germline, CDR1 is ENHRY and CDR2 SYGVKD. The V end was cut by 6 bases, the J end by 3 bases, with 12 bases between. This chain's CDR3 is CAIRPGTSYEQYF. The CDR3 DNA is TGTGCCATCAGGCCCGGGACAAGCTACGAGCAGTACTTC.

The chain uses TRBV6-1 and TRBJ2-5; perhaps TRBD1 as D (6 bases). The germline V gene encodes CDR1 MNHNS and CDR2 SASEGT. The CDR3 has 16 amino acids. V lost 2 bases to trimming and J lost 5 bases, with 18 bases between them. The CDR3 loop is CASSEQLTGSGETQYF. The CDR3 coding sequence is TGTGCCAGCAGTGAACAACTGACAGGCTCGGGGGAGACCCAGTACTTC.

The chain carries TRBV12-3 or TRBV12-4 and TRBJ2-3, with D possibly being TRBD1 (5 bases). The ends were cut back, 6 bases at V and 5 bases at J, with 21 bases in the middle. This CDR3 contains 16 residues. As DNA, the CDR3 is TGTGCCAGCAGCATCCAGGGTCGAGGCTGGGGAGATACGCAGTATTTT. Translating gives CASSIQGRGWGDTQYF.

J is TRBJ2-3 and V is TRBV7-3, with D unresolved. In germline, CDR1 is SGHTA, CDR2 FQGTGA. This CDR3 spans 15 amino acids. V was cut by 3 bases and J by 0 bases, with 10 bases left in between. The CDR3 bases are TGTGCCAGCAGCTTTGGGGTTTTTAGCACAGATACGCAGTATTTT. It translates to CASSFGVFSTDTQYF. The full variable domain, rest sourced from reference TRBV7-3 and TRBJ2-3, is GAGVSQTPSNKVTEKGKYVELRCDPISGHTALYWYRQSLGQGPEFLIYFQGTGAADDSGLPNDRFFAVRPEGSVSTLKIQRTERGDSAVYLCASSFGVFSTDTQYFGPGTRLTVL.

This sequence joins TRBV28 and TRBJ2-5, with D possibly being TRBD2 (5 bases). The CDR3 totals 14 residues. Germline loops: CDR1 MDHEN, CDR2 SYDVKM. Trimming took off 5 bases at V and 2 bases at J, with 12 bases between the two ends. CDR3 loop: CASSQTREQETQYF. The CDR3 region has the DNA TGTGCCAGCAGTCAGACCCGGGAACAAGAGACCCAGTACTTC.

This clonotype has more than one count but fewer than ten. The chain has TRBV7-2 and TRBJ1-4; 12 bases fit TRBD1. The CDR3 runs to 15 residues. Germline V gene data show CDR1 as SGHTA and CDR2 as FQGNSA. The V and J ends lost 5 bases and 10 bases, in that order; junction bases with no gene match: 8. CDR3 sequence (DNA): TGTGCCAGCAGCCATGGGACAGGGGGCTCGGTAAAACTGTTTTTT. Encoded protein: CASSHGTGGSVKLFF.

This clonotype has a count of ten or more. The chain joins TRBV7-2 to TRBJ2-7; the D gene could be TRBD1 or TRBD2 (5 bases each). V shed 4 bases and J shed 0 bases, with 16 bases lying between them. The CDR3 spans 16 residues. Germline V gene data show CDR1 as SGHTA and CDR2 as FQGNSA. DNA of the CDR3: TGTGCCAGCAGCTCGCCCGGGACGGAATTCTCCTACGAGCAGTACTTC. It codes for CASSSPGTEFSYEQYF. The full variable domain, its missing parts supplied by reference TRBV7-2 and TRBJ2-7, is GAGVSQSPSNKVTEKGKDVELRCDPISGHTALYWYRQSLGQGLEFLIYFQGNSAPDKSGLPSDRFSAERTGGSVSTLTIQRTQQEDSAVYLCASSSPGTEFSYEQYFGPGTRLTVT.

The CDR3 loop is CASGTTYSNQPQHF. In nucleotides, the CDR3 is TGTGCCAGCGGGACAACTTATAGCAATCAGCCCCAGCATTTT. The chain combines TRBV6-1 with TRBJ1-5, with a possible D match to TRBD1 (6 bases). V was pared by 8 bases and J by 0 bases, with 11 bases between. The CDR3 sequence is 14 residues long. CDR1 is MNHNS and CDR2 is SASEGT in the germline V gene.

J is TRBJ1-4 and V is TRBV29-1, with D unclear. The V gene's germline CDR1 is SQVTM and CDR2 ANQGSEA. V was pared by 4 bases and J by 2 bases, with 5 bases between. The CDR3 contains 12 residues. The chain's CDR3 is CSVAGTNEKLFF. The CDR3 DNA is TGCAGCGTTGCCGGGACTAATGAAAAACTGTTTTTT. The variable domain in full, with the rest retrieved from reference TRBV29-1 and TRBJ1-4, is SAVISQKPSRDICQRGTSLTIQCQVDSQVTMMFWYRQQPGQSLTLIATANQGSEATYESGFVIDKFPISRPNLTFSTLTVSNMSPEDSSIYLCSVAGTNEKLFFGSGTQLSVL.